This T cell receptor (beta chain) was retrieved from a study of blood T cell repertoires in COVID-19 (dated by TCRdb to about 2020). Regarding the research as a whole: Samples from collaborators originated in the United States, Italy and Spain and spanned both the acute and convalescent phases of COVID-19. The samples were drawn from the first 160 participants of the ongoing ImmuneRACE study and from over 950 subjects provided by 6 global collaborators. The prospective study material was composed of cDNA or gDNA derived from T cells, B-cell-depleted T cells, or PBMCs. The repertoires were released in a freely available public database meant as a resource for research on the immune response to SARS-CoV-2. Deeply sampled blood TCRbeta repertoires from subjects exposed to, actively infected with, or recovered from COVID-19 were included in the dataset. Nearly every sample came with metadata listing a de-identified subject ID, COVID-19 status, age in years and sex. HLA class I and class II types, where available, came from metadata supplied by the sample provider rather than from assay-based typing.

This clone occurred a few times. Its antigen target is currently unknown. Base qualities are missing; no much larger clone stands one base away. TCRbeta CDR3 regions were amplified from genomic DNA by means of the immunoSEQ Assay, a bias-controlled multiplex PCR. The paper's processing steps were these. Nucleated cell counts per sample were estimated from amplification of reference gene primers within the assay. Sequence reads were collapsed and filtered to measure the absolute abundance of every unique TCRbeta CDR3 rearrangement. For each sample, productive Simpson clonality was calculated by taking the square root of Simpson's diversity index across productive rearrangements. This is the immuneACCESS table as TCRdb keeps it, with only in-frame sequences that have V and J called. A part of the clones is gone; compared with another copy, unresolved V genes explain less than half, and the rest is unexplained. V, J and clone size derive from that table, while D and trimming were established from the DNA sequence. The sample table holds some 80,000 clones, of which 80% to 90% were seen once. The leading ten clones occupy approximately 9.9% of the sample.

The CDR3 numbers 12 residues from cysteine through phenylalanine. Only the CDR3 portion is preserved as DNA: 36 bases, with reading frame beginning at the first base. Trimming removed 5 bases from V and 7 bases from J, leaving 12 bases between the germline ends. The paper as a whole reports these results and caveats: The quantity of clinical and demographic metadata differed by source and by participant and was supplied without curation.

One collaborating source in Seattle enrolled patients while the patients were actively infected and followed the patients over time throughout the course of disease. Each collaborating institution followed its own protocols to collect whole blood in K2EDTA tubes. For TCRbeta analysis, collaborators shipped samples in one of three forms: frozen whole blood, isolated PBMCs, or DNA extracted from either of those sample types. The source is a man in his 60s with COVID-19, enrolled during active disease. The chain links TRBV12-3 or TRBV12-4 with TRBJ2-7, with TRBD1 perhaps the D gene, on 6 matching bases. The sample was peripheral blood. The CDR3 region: CASSQQGLEQYF. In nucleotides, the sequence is TGTGCCAGCAGTCAACAGGGTCTTGAGCAGTACTTC.